This T cell receptor (beta chain) was identified during a study of CD8 T cells in ankylosing spondylitis. CDR1 is KGHDR, CDR2 SFDVKD, per germline. The CDR3 consists of 14 residues. The V end was cut by 0 bases, the J end by 5 bases, with 7 bases between. Via MiXCR, TCRdb re-called the 5' RACE reads, giving one row per CDR3 protein. This table has 220,000 or so distinct CDR3 sequences, approximately 20% appearing once. Turning to this clonotype: Its antigen is still unknown.

Study findings and constraints: For ankylosing spondylitis blood, a TCR beta motif of roughly 8 highly homologous variants appeared characteristic.

The chain links TRBV24-1 to TRBJ2-1; possibly TRBD2 for D (6 bases). The material sequenced was blood, either unsorted or a sorted T cell fraction (not recorded which). The receptor comes from a male donor with ankylosing spondylitis. CDR3 amino acids: CATSDLGGNNEQFF. The CDR3 DNA reads as TGTGCCACCAGTGATTTGGGGGGGAACAATGAGCAGTTCTTC.